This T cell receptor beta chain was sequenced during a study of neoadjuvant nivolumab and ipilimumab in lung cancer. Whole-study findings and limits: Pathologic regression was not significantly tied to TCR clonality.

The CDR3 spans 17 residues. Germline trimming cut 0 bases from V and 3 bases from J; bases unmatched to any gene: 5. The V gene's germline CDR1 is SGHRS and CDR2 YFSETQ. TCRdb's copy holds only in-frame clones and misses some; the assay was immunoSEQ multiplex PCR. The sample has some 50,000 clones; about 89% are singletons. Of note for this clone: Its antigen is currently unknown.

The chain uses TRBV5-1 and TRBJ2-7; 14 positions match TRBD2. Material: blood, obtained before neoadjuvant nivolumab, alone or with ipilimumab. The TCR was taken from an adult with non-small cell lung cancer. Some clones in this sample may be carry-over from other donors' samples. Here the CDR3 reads CASSLGTSGRFHYEQYF. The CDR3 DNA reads TGCGCCAGCAGCTTGGGGACTAGCGGGAGGTTCCACTACGAGCAGTACTTC.